These 16 T cell receptor beta chains came from one sample sequenced in a study of T cell responses to AZD1222 COVID-19 vaccine (dated by TCRdb to the early 2020s). Reading the label with the study, this specimen's time point is: about 28 days (+/-7) after the second vaccine dose. Library preparation was by the immunoSEQ multiplex PCR assay. This immuneACCESS table, as held by TCRdb, lists in-frame sequences with V and J called but not all clones. Of the missing ones, under half trace to an unresolved V gene in checked studies; the others have no known cause. The sample includes approximately 120,000 clones, with nearly 90% observed a single time. The top ten clones comprise 5% to 7% of the sample. The sequencing used peripheral blood, collected 28 days after the second AZD1222 dose. The receptors here all came from an adult who received the AZD1222 COVID-19 vaccine.

The chain employs TRBV2 and TRBJ2-5; 7 bases align to TRBD1. V shed 6 bases, J shed 4 bases, and the junction held 2 bases outside the gene matches. The CDR3 sequence is 12 residues long. Per germline, CDR1 SNHLY and CDR2 FYNNEI. The CDR3 DNA is TGTGCCAGCAGAGCAGGGGGAGAGACCCAGTACTTC. It is translated as CASRAGGETQYF.

This sequence joins TRBV7-8 and TRBJ1-5; the D is unclear. Germline CDR1 and CDR2: SGHVS and FQNEAQ. The CDR3 contains 12 residues. The V gene lost 0 bases and the J gene lost 7 bases, with 4 bases spanning the gap. The CDR3 DNA sequence: TGTGCCAGCAGCTTAGCGAGGCAGCCCCAGCATTTT. Translation: CASSLARQPQHF.

The chain joins TRBV19 to TRBJ1-2; tentative D call: TRBD1 (6 bases). There are 14 residues in the CDR3. Trimming took 7 bases from V and 5 from J, leaving 17 bases between them. Looked up from germline, CDR1 is LNHDA and CDR2 is SQIVND (reference sequence). CDR3 protein: CASTRRGGPYGYTF. The DNA of the CDR3 is TGTGCCAGTACCCGAAGGGGGGGCCCGTATGGCTACACCTTC.

This clone was counted once. The V call is TRBV19, the J call TRBJ2-3, with 7 bases matching TRBD1. Trimming removed 5 bases from V and 3 bases from J; junction bases left unmatched: 11. This CDR3 spans 16 amino acids. Looked up from germline, CDR1 is LNHDA and CDR2 is SQIVND (reference sequence). The CDR3 DNA follows: TGTGCCAGTAGTCCCAGACAGGGTTCGAGAACAGATACGCAGTATTTT. Translation: CASSPRQGSRTDTQYF. Based on the CDR3 plus reference TRBV19 and TRBJ2-3, the full variable domain is DGGITQSPKYLFRKEGQNVTLSCEQNLNHDAMYWYRQDPGQGLRLIYYSQIVNDFQKGDIAEGYSVSREKKESFPLTVTSAQKNPTAFYLCASSPRQGSRTDTQYFGPGTRLTVL.

V is TRBV2 and J is TRBJ2-5; TRBD1 matches 7 bases. The CDR3 length is 13 residues. Germline loops: CDR1 SNHLY, CDR2 FYNNEI. J gave up 4 bases and V 6 bases, and 5 bases lay outside the gene matches. CDR3 nucleotides: TGTGCCAGCAGGAACTACAGGGGAGAGACCCAGTACTTC. Translated, it gives CASRNYRGETQYF. Using reference TRBV2 and TRBJ2-5 for the parts outside the CDR3, the full variable domain is EPEVTQTPSHQVTQMGQEVILRCVPISNHLYFYWYRQILGQKVEFLVSFYNNEISEKSEIFDDQFSVERPDGSNFTLKIRSTKLEDSAMYFCASRNYRGETQYFGPGTRLLVL.

This chain links TRBV6-6 with TRBJ1-3; weak D call: TRBD1 (6 bases). Trimming stripped 3 bases from V and 2 bases from J, with 11 bases between. There are 15 residues in the CDR3. The germline CDR1 and CDR2 sequences are MNHNY and SVGAGI (reference sequence). The CDR3 coding sequence is TGTGCCAGCAGTTATACGACAGGACCTGGAAACACCATATATTTT. It yields the protein CASSYTTGPGNTIYF.

This chain links TRBV9 with TRBJ2-5; unclear D gene. Germline V lookup: CDR1 SGDLS, CDR2 YYNGEE. This CDR3 has 13 residues. Trimming stripped 0 bases from V and 2 bases from J, with 5 bases between. CDR3 coding DNA: TGTGCCAGCAGCGTAGCGGAACAAGAGACCCAGTACTTC. Its protein is CASSVAEQETQYF.

The CDR3 region is CASSQDASGVETQYF. The CDR3, as DNA: TGTGCCAGCAGCCAAGATGCTAGCGGGGTGGAGACCCAGTACTTC. This chain connects TRBV3-1 (or the pseudogene TRBV3-2) to TRBJ2-5, with 9 bases matching TRBD2. The CDR3 has 15 residues. Germline V lookup: CDR1 LGHDT, CDR2 YNNKEL (reference sequence). J lost 5 bases, V lost 0 bases, and 4 bases had no gene match.

The chain carries TRBV5-6 and TRBJ1-2, with 7 positions matching TRBD1. Germline assignment: CDR1 SGHDT and CDR2 YYEEEE. The CDR3 has 15 amino acids. Unmatched junction bases numbered 13, after V lost 4 bases and J lost 7 bases. CDR3 DNA sequence: TGTGCCAGCAGCCGGCCTGAGACAGGGAGAGCTGGCTACACCTTC. It is translated as CASSRPETGRAGYTF.

This sequence joins TRBV14 and TRBJ1-1; the D is unclear. The CDR3 contains 14 residues. Between the trimmed V and J ends, which lost 0 bases and 7 bases, there was a span of 12 bases. Germline-derived CDR1 and CDR2 are SGHDN and FVKESK. The CDR3 is CASSQDLSVGEAFF. Here the CDR3 DNA reads TGTGCCAGCAGCCAAGATTTGTCGGTGGGTGAAGCTTTCTTT. Complete variable domain (other parts from reference TRBV14 and TRBJ1-1): EAGVTQFPSHSVIEKGQTVTLRCDPISGHDNLYWYRRVMGKEIKFLLHFVKESKQDESGMPNNRFLAERTGGTYSTLKVQPAELEDSGVYFCASSQDLSVGEAFFGQGTRLTVV.

Within the sample, this clone is medium-sized. This chain joins TRBV11-2 and TRBJ2-2; 8 nucleotides agree with TRBD1. The V gene's germline CDR1 is SGHAT and CDR2 FQNNGV. The J segment lost 1 base and the V segment lost 5 bases, leaving 9 bases of the junction unmatched. This CDR3 spans 17 amino acids. The CDR3 nucleotides read TGTGCCAGCAGCACCCGGGACAGGAGTCGGAACACCGGGGAGCTGTTTTTT. It translates to CASSTRDRSRNTGELFF.

The chain carries TRBV3-1 (or the pseudogene TRBV3-2) and TRBJ1-2; 11 bases are shared with TRBD1. The CDR3 covers 16 residues. Germline V gene lookup returns CDR1 LGHDT and CDR2 YNNKEL (reference sequence). V lost 4 bases, J lost 4 bases, and 8 bases stayed unmatched. The CDR3 coding sequence is TGTGCCAGCAGCCTAAGAGGGACAGGGGGAAGCTATGGCTACACCTTC. This translates into CASSLRGTGGSYGYTF.

This chain connects TRBV7-2 to TRBJ2-2, with D perhaps matching TRBD1 (5 bases). This CDR3 spans 14 amino acids. From germline, CDR1 is SGHTA and CDR2 FQGNSA. V was clipped by 2 bases and J by 3 bases, with 7 bases between them. The CDR3 DNA follows: TGTGCCAGCAGCTTACAGGGCGACACCGGGGAGCTGTTTTTT. Its protein is CASSLQGDTGELFF.

The chain joins TRBV19 to TRBJ1-3; the D is unclear. In germline, CDR1 is LNHDA, CDR2 SQIVND (reference sequence). The ends were cut back, 7 bases at V and 4 bases at J, with 11 bases in the middle. The length of the CDR3 is 13 residues. CDR3 amino acids: CASMVGPGNTIYF. CDR3 DNA sequence: TGTGCCAGTATGGTAGGGCCGGGAAACACCATATATTTT.

V gene TRBV3-1 (or the pseudogene TRBV3-2) combines with J gene TRBJ1-4, with D hard to call. CDR3 length: 11 residues. Per the germline V gene, CDR1 is LGHDT and CDR2 is YNNKEL (reference sequence). V was trimmed by 4 bases and J by 8 bases, leaving 5 bases between them. CDR3 sequence (DNA): TGTGCCAGCAGCCCTGGGGAAAAACTGTTTTTT. Residues: CASSPGEKLFF.

This sequence joins TRBV10-3 and TRBJ1-5; D ambiguous. Germline V gene data show CDR1 as ENHRY and CDR2 as SYGVKD. This CDR3 contains 13 residues. Trimming removed 0 bases at V and 7 bases at J, with 7 bases between. CDR3 DNA: TGTGCCATCAGTGAGTCGATTGCCCAGCCCCAGCATTTT. Amino acids: CAISESIAQPQHF.